This T cell receptor beta chain was identified during a study of blood T cell repertoires in COVID-19. About the study: The study drew acute and convalescent COVID-19 samples from the United States, Italy and Spain.

Per the original methods: Amplification with reference gene primers provided the estimates of nucleated cell counts. The assay was immunoSEQ multiplex PCR, and TCRdb's table has in-frame clones only and misses some. V and J calls and clone size come straight from that table; D and trimming were deduced from the DNA. Of around 330,000 clones in the sample, roughly nine tenths were seen once. Clinical history as reported by participants underpinned cohort assignment. Recovered Cohort 3 donors showed two negative PCRs, clearance, or symptom resolution. Germline loops: CDR1 SGDLS, CDR2 YYNGEE. This CDR3 has 13 amino acids. Trimming took 2 bases from V and 6 from J; bases not matched to a gene: 2.

This chain links TRBV9 with TRBJ2-1, with 7 bases fitting TRBD2. The source of this sequence is a man aged 55 to 70 who had recovered from COVID-19. The sample comprised PBMCs or T cells enriched from blood (not recorded which). The CDR3 is CASSVGTTNEQFF. DNA of the CDR3: TGTGCCAGCAGCGTTGGGACTACCAATGAGCAGTTCTTC. Looking up the rest from reference TRBV9 and TRBJ2-1 gives the full variable domain: DSGVTQTPKHLITATGQRVTLRCSPRSGDLSVYWYQQSLDQGLQFLIQYYNGEERAKGNILERFSAQQFPDLHSELNLSSLELGDSALYFCASSVGTTNEQFFGPGTRLTVL.